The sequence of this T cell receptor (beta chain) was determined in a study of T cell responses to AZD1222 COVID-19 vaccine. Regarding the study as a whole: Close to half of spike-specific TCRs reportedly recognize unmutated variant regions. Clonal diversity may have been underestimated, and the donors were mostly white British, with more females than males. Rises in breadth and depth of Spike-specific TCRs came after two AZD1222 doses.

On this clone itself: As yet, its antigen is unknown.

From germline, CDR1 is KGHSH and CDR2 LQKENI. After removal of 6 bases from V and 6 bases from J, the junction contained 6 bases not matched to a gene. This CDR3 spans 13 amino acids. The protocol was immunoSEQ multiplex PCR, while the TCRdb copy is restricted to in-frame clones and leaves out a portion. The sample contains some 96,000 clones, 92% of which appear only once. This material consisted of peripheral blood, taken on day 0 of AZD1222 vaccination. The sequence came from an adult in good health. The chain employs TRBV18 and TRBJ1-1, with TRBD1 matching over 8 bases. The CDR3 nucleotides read TGTGCCAGCTCCGAACAGGGGGAGGCTGAAGCTTTCTTT. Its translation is CASSEQGEAEAFF.